Here is one T cell receptor (beta chain) with its context. Sequenced by immunoSEQ multiplex PCR; TCRdb stores in-frame clones only, minus some. This table has about 78,000 clones, 65% to 85% appearing once. The record originates from a study of blood T cell repertoires in COVID-19. For the study at large: Spain, Italy and the United States supplied samples that represented acute and convalescent COVID-19.

This receptor was taken from a man aged 60-69 years with active or convalescent COVID-19. Sequenced sample: peripheral blood.

The CDR3 reads CASSSGYGYTF. The DNA of the CDR3 is TGTGCCAGCAGTTCGGGCTATGGCTACACCTTC. The rearrangement uses TRBV12-3 or TRBV12-4 and TRBJ1-2, with D unresolved. V lost 4 bases to trimming and J lost 4 bases, with 4 bases between them. The CDR3 is 11 amino acids.